This T cell receptor beta chain was retrieved from a study of OX40 agonist ivuxolimab in advanced cancers. Across the study: Intravenous ivuxolimab at 0.01 to 10 mg/kg was given to patients every 2 weeks. General study points: There were, on average, more expanded clones in CD8+ T cells than in CD4+. Within 6 weeks, CD4+ and CD8+ blood T cells expanded clonally at 0.1 to 3.0 mg/kg.

CDR1 and CDR2 from the germline V gene are GTSNPN and SVGIG (reference sequence). V shed 1 base and J 5 bases; nucleotides not matched to a gene: 10. This CDR3 contains 16 residues. Method: immunoSEQ multiplex PCR; TCRdb's copy keeps in-frame clones and lacks some. Here the sample spans roughly 95,000 clones, 86% being singletons. This clone came up once. Its target is unknown. The sequence was collected from an adult with an advanced solid tumor such as melanoma, head and neck, liver or kidney cancer. This sequence joins TRBV30 and TRBJ2-1; TRBD2 aligns across 8 bases. The sample in question was CD4+ or CD8+ T cells sorted from blood, obtained in a trial of the OX40 agonist ivuxolimab. The CDR3 reads CAWSGLAGSGNNEQFF. Written as DNA, the CDR3 is TGTGCCTGGAGTGGGTTAGCGGGATCTGGGAACAATGAGCAGTTCTTC.